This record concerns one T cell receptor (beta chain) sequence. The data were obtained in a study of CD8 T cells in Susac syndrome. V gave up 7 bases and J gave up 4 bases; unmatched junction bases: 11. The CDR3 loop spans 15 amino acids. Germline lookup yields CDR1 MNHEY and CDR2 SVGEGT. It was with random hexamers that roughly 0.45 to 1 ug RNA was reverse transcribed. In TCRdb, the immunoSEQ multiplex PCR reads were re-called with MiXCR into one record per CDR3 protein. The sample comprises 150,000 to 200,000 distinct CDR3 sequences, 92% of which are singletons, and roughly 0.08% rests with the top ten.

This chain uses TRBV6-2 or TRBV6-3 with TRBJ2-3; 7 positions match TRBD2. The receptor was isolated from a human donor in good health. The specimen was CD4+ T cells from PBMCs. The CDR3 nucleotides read TGTGCCAGCACCCAAGCGGGGACGGGTTCAGATACGCAGTATTTT. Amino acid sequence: CASTQAGTGSDTQYF.